This T cell receptor beta chain was found in a study of blood T cell repertoires in COVID-19. The wider study: COVID-19 samples from acute and convalescent phases originated in the United States, Italy and Spain. T cells, B-cell-depleted T cells, or PBMCs provided the cDNA or gDNA that served as material.

In the original processing: Quantification of nucleated cells was approximated via reference gene primer amplification. Method: immunoSEQ multiplex PCR; TCRdb's copy keeps in-frame clones and lacks some. V and J calls and clone size are those listed in that table; D and trimming were worked out from the DNA. This sample has 75,000 to 95,000 clones, with about 88% found just once. Germline V gene data show CDR1 as PRHDT and CDR2 as FYEKMQ (reference sequence). The CDR3 has 15 amino acids. J lost 3 bases, V lost 5 bases, and 4 bases had no gene match. The rearrangement uses TRBV13 and TRBJ2-3; TRBD1 agrees at 11 bases. The clonotype originates from a human donor in a cohort sampled during active COVID-19. The sequenced material came from peripheral blood. The chain's CDR3 is CASSRDRGITDTQYF. The CDR3 coding sequence is TGTGCCAGCAGCCGGGACAGGGGGATTACAGATACGCAGTATTTT.